One sample yielded the 27 T cell receptor beta chains listed below, sequenced in a study of OX40 agonist ivuxolimab in advanced cancers. TCRdb's table, derived via immunoSEQ multiplex PCR, lists solely in-frame clones and lacks some. The sample contains 35,000 to 50,000 clones, approximately 75% of which appear only once. This specimen was CD4+ or CD8+ T cells sorted from blood, taken in a trial of the OX40 agonist ivuxolimab. The origin of the receptors is an adult with an advanced solid tumor such as melanoma, head and neck, liver or kidney cancer.

The J gene is TRBJ1-3, the V gene TRBV18; D remains unclear. Trimming shortened V by 2 bases and J by 3 bases, and 2 bases separated the two germline ends. Germline loops: CDR1 KGHSH, CDR2 LQKENI. This CDR3 has 12 amino acids. CDR3 amino acids: CASSPVGNTIYF. The CDR3 region has the DNA TGTGCCAGCTCACCAGTTGGAAACACCATATATTTT.

The V gene is TRBV4-1, the J gene TRBJ1-1; 9 bases are shared with TRBD1. The germline CDR1 and CDR2 sequences are MGHRA and YSYEKL. V trimming: 7 bases; J trimming: 4 bases; junction bases outside the gene matches: 7. The CDR3 consists of 14 residues. Written as DNA, the CDR3 is TGCGCCAGCATCTCAAAGACAGGGGGCACTGAAGCTTTCTTT. Translation gives CASISKTGGTEAFF.

The chain is built from TRBV18 and TRBJ2-1, with 9 bases fitting TRBD2. CDR1 and CDR2 from the germline V gene are KGHSH and LQKENI. CDR3 size: 16 residues. The junction had 6 bases not matched to a gene; V was cut back by 3 bases and J by 3 bases. The CDR3 loop is CASSPRLTSGYNEQFF. The CDR3 DNA reads TGTGCCAGCTCACCCCGCCTGACTAGCGGCTACAATGAGCAGTTCTTC.

This chain links TRBV9 with TRBJ1-3; D gene ambiguous. This CDR3 region has 14 residues. Germline CDR1 SGDLS, CDR2 YYNGEE. The V end lost 0 bases, the J end lost 0 bases, and 4 bases lay between the germline ends. The DNA of the CDR3 is TGTGCCAGCAGCGTAGAAGGCTCTGGAAACACCATATATTTT. The encoded protein is CASSVEGSGNTIYF.

The V gene is TRBV12-5, the J gene TRBJ2-1, with 9 nucleotides matching TRBD2. The germline V gene encodes CDR1 LGHNT and CDR2 FRNRAP. The J segment lost 7 bases and the V segment lost 6 bases, leaving 4 bases of the junction unmatched. The CDR3 contains 13 residues. As DNA, the CDR3 is TGTGCTAGTGGACTAGCGGGTGTTAATGAGCAGTTCTTC. This sequence encodes CASGLAGVNEQFF.

The V and J genes are TRBV5-1 and TRBJ2-5; D is undetermined. The CDR3 has 14 amino acids. Trimming removed 2 bases from V and 0 bases from J, with 8 bases in between. Germline loops: CDR1 SGHRS, CDR2 YFSETQ. In DNA form, the CDR3 reads TGCGCCAGCAGCTTTCTTCCAGACCAAGAGACCCAGTACTTC. Its protein is CASSFLPDQETQYF.

The genes are TRBV7-3 and TRBJ1-1, with 7 bases lining up with TRBD1. The CDR3 has 13 amino acids. In germline, CDR1 is SGHTA, CDR2 FQGTGA. The junction had 1 base not matched to a gene; V was cut back by 3 bases and J by 3 bases. The CDR3 DNA sequence: TGTGCCAGCAGCTTGGACAGGCACACTGAAGCTTTCTTT. This translates into CASSLDRHTEAFF.

The gene calls are TRBV4-1 and TRBJ1-4; D uncertain. V was clipped by 3 bases and J by 0 bases, with 11 bases between them. The CDR3 length is 16 residues. Germline CDR1 MGHRA, CDR2 YSYEKL. In DNA, the CDR3 is TGCGCCAGCAGCCAGGCCTCGGGTACAACTAATGAAAAACTGTTTTTT. Translated, it gives CASSQASGTTNEKLFF.

The CDR3 loop is CASALGQGYGYTF. The CDR3 bases are TGCGCCAGCGCCTTGGGACAGGGGTATGGCTACACCTTC. The chain joins TRBV5-1 to TRBJ1-2; the match to TRBD1 covers 10 bases. This CDR3 has 13 residues. Germline values: CDR1 SGHRS, CDR2 YFSETQ. V shed 7 bases and J 5 bases; nucleotides not matched to a gene: 5.

J is TRBJ1-1 and V is TRBV9; D is unresolved. The CDR3 consists of 14 residues. The germline V gene encodes CDR1 SGDLS and CDR2 YYNGEE. V was pared by 0 bases and J by 5 bases, with 11 bases between. CDR3 residues: CASSVGVLQTEAFF. The CDR3 DNA follows: TGTGCCAGCAGCGTAGGGGTATTGCAAACTGAAGCTTTCTTT.

This clone has a handful of counts. The chain is built from TRBV5-6 and TRBJ2-4; D is unresolved. Per germline, CDR1 SGHDT and CDR2 YYEEEE. This CDR3 is built from 14 residues. Trimming removed 0 bases from V and 5 bases from J, with 9 bases in between. The CDR3 bases are TGTGCCAGCAGCTTGGATTCAGGACAAAACATTCAGTACTTC. It translates to CASSLDSGQNIQYF.

There are a few counts of this clone. The chain carries TRBV5-1 and TRBJ1-1; unclear D gene. This CDR3 spans 14 amino acids. V lost 0 bases and J 2 bases, leaving 8 bases between the germline ends. Per germline, CDR1 SGHRS and CDR2 YFSETQ. Here the CDR3 DNA reads TGCGCCAGCAGCTTGGGGTCAACTAACACTGAAGCTTTCTTT. It is translated as CASSLGSTNTEAFF.

This clone appeared once. V usage is TRBV11-3 and J usage is TRBJ2-3; possible D gene TRBD1, 5 bases. This CDR3 region has 15 residues. Germline lookup yields CDR1 SGHNT and CDR2 YENEEA. The V end was cut by 1 base, the J end by 3 bases, with 11 bases between. CDR3 nucleotides: TGTGCCAGCAGCTTAGGCCACCCAGGGACAGATACGCAGTATTTT. Its translation is CASSLGHPGTDTQYF.

The CDR3 DNA is TGCAGCGTTAGTGGGGGCACAGATACGCAGTATTTT. Protein: CSVSGGTDTQYF. The V and J genes are TRBV29-1 and TRBJ2-3; D unresolved. CDR1 SQVTM and CDR2 ANQGSEA come from the germline V gene. The CDR3 covers 12 residues. V was pared by 5 bases and J by 1 base, with 7 bases between.

V gene TRBV4-3 combines with J gene TRBJ1-2; tentative D call: TRBD1 (6 bases). Germline V gene lookup returns CDR1 LGHNA and CDR2 YSLEER. The V and J ends lost 0 bases and 6 bases respectively, with 11 bases between them. CDR3 size: 14 residues. This CDR3 is CASSQDNREHGYTF. The CDR3, as DNA: TGCGCCAGCAGCCAAGACAACAGGGAGCATGGCTACACCTTC.

The chain recombines TRBV4-2 with TRBJ1-2; D might be TRBD1 (6 bases). Germline-derived CDR1 and CDR2 are LGHNA and YNFKEQ. With 5 bases removed from V and 5 bases from J, the gap between germline ends came to 12 bases. This CDR3 has 13 residues. The CDR3 here is CASSLTGAYGYTF. In DNA form, the CDR3 reads TGTGCCAGCAGCTTGACAGGAGCGTATGGCTACACCTTC.

DNA for the CDR3: TGCGCCAGCAGAAAGGGACAGGGGTCCGGGGAGCTGTTTTTT. Protein: CASRKGQGSGELFF. J is TRBJ2-2 and V is TRBV23-1, with 10 bases identical to TRBD1. TRBV23-1 is an ORF for which the function is uncertain. The CDR3 runs 14 residues. Trimming took 6 bases from V and 6 from J; bases not matched to a gene: 4.

The chain employs TRBV4-2 and TRBJ2-2; possible D gene TRBD2, 7 bases. With 9 bases removed from V and 8 bases from J, the gap between germline ends came to 22 bases. The CDR3 is 15 residues long. The germline V gene has CDR1 LGHNA and CDR2 YNFKEQ. CDR3 DNA: TGTGCCAGTCAGGGAGGGCAGGGGTATAGGGGGGAGCTGTTTTTT. This translates into CASQGGQGYRGELFF.

The genes are TRBV11-2 and TRBJ2-5; a weak D match, TRBD1 (5 bases). The V end was cut by 5 bases, the J end by 5 bases, with 15 bases between. Germline V gives CDR1 SGHAT, CDR2 FQNNGV. This CDR3 has 14 amino acids. This CDR3 reads CASSPGFSWETQYF. CDR3 DNA: TGTGCCAGCAGCCCAGGGTTCTCGTGGGAGACCCAGTACTTC.

This sequence joins TRBV9 and TRBJ1-2; the match to TRBD1 covers 9 bases. Per the germline V gene, CDR1 is SGDLS and CDR2 is YYNGEE. The J segment lost 5 bases and the V segment lost 3 bases, leaving 8 bases of the junction unmatched. This CDR3 is 15 amino acids long. The CDR3 sequence is CASSGADRGGYGYTF. The CDR3, as DNA: TGTGCCAGCAGCGGAGCCGACAGGGGGGGGTATGGCTACACCTTC. The complete variable domain, with remaining parts taken from reference TRBV9 and TRBJ1-2, reads DSGVTQTPKHLITATGQRVTLRCSPRSGDLSVYWYQQSLDQGLQFLIQYYNGEERAKGNILERFSAQQFPDLHSELNLSSLELGDSALYFCASSGADRGGYGYTFGSGTRLTVV.

CDR3 DNA sequence: TGTGCCAGCAGCCGAGGACTAGCGGGAGGAGGGTCGGGCAATGAGCAGTTCTTC. Its translation: CASSRGLAGGGSGNEQFF. The V gene is TRBV4-2, the J gene TRBJ2-1, with TRBD2 identical over 14 bases. The CDR3 extends over 18 amino acids. Germline-derived CDR1 and CDR2 are LGHNA and YNFKEQ. The trim removed 4 bases at V and 6 bases at J, leaving 11 bases unmatched.

The V gene is TRBV19, the J gene TRBJ2-5; 8 positions agree with TRBD2. The CDR3 is 16 amino acids. The V segment lost 2 bases and the J segment 2 bases; nucleotides outside the gene matches: 7. Germline loops: CDR1 LNHDA, CDR2 SQIVND (reference sequence). The CDR3 loop is CASSIPTSGEQETQYF. CDR3 coding DNA: TGTGCCAGTAGTATACCTACTAGCGGAGAACAAGAGACCCAGTACTTC.

The sample holds one count of this clone. The chain recombines TRBV29-1 with TRBJ2-3; unclear D gene. CDR1 SQVTM and CDR2 ANQGSEA come from the germline V gene. Trimming cost V 4 bases and J 3 bases, with 11 bases left between them. The CDR3 totals 13 residues. The CDR3 DNA is TGCAGCGTTGGGAACACTCTAACAGATACGCAGTATTTT. This codes for CSVGNTLTDTQYF.

The chain uses TRBV29-1 and TRBJ2-1, with TRBD2 matching 11 bases. Per germline, CDR1 SQVTM and CDR2 ANQGSEA. Trimming removed 3 bases from V and 12 bases from J; junction bases left unmatched: 10. This CDR3 is 14 amino acids long. The CDR3 nucleotides read TGCAGCGTTGAGGTTAGCGGGAGGGCCCTCGGGCAGTTCTTC. Translating gives CSVEVSGRALGQFF.

This clone was found once. This sequence joins TRBV19 and TRBJ1-1; D gene ambiguous. Germline V lookup: CDR1 LNHDA, CDR2 SQIVND (reference sequence). Trimming left V 7 bases short and J 1 base short, with 10 bases between. The CDR3 totals 13 residues. The CDR3 bases are TGTGCCAGTAACGATAATTGGAACACTGAAGCTTTCTTT. Translating gives CASNDNWNTEAFF.

This chain uses TRBV20-1 with TRBJ2-7, with D tentatively TRBD2 (5 bases). Per the germline V gene, CDR1 is DFQATT and CDR2 is SNEGSKA (reference sequence). This CDR3 is built from 11 residues. The V gene lost 3 bases and the J gene lost 6 bases, with 9 bases spanning the gap. The CDR3, as DNA: TGCAGTGCTAGTGTTGAGGGCGAGCAGTACTTC. It codes for CSASVEGEQYF.

A single count supports this clone. The chain employs TRBV11-2 and TRBJ2-2, with a tentative D call TRBD1 (5 bases). The CDR3 is 13 residues long. V gave up 6 bases and J gave up 8 bases, with 13 bases separating them. The germline CDR1 and CDR2 sequences are SGHAT and FQNNGV. CDR3: CASSFTGAGELFF. CDR3 DNA: TGTGCCAGCAGTTTTACAGGCGCAGGGGAGCTGTTTTTT.